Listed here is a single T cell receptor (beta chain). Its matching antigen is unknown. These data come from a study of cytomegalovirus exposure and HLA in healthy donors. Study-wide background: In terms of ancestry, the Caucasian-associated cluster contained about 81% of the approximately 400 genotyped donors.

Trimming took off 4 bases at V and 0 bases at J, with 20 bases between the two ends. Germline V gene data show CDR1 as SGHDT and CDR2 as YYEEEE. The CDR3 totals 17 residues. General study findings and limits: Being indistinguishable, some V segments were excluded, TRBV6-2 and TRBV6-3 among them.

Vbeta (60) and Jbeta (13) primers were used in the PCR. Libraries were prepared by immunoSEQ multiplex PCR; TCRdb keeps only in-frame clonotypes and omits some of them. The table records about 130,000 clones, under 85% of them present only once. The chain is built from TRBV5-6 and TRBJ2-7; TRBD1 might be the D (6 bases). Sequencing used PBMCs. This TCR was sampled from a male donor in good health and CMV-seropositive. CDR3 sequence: CASSLLAGADISYEQYF. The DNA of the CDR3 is TGTGCCAGCAGCCTCCTGGCAGGGGCCGATATCTCCTACGAGCAGTACTTC.